Below, one T cell receptor (beta chain) is given with its context. Its target is not known. Newly diagnosed hyperthyroidism, duration under 2 months, in patients aged 18 to 65. Uncontrolled infections, other autoimmune diseases, pregnancy or lactation led to exclusion of patients. RNA transcripts gave rise to amplified TCR beta CDR3 regions. During a first-round RT-PCR of the TCR CDR3, the HTBI primer set was used. TCRdb re-called the multiplex PCR reads through MiXCR, storing one row per CDR3 protein. The table shows about 760,000 distinct CDR3 sequences, with 35% occurring only once. The sample originates from a study of T cells in Graves' hyperthyroidism and ophthalmopathy. V lost 7 bases and J lost 6, with 18 bases in between. Germline V gene data show CDR1 as LNHDA and CDR2 as SQIVND (reference sequence). This CDR3 has 14 amino acids. Findings and limits, study-wide: Before onset, by a median of approximately 5.9 months, the model predicted ophthalmopathy.

The gene calls are TRBV19 and TRBJ1-2, with D possibly TRBD1 on 5 matching bases. The source material was blood. The sequence was obtained from a woman aged 40 to 50 with Graves' hyperthyroidism. The CDR3 spells CASTKLRTIDGYTF. The CDR3 region has the DNA TGTGCCAGTACTAAACTCCGGACAATCGATGGCTACACCTTC.